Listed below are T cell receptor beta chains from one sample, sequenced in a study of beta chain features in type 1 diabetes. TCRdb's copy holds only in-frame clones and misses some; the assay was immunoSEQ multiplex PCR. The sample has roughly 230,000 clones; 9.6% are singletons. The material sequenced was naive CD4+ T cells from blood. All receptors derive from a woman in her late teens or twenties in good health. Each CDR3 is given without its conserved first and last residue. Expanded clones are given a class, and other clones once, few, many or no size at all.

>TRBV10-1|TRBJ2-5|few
ARTLSTSGGEVPETQY
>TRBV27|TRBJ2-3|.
ASSPGAGGSTDTQY
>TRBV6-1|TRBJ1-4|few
ASRVGAWGEKLF
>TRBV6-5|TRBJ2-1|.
ASRPDRGLYNEQF
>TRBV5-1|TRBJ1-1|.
ASSLAWNTEAF
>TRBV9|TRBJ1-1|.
ASSPRQGAGTEAF
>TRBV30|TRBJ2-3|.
AWREWGGPTDTQY
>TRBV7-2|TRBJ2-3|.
ASSTWTGVSTDTQY
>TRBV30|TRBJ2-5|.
AWSLGTQY
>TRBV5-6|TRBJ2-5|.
ASSLEGTGVETQY
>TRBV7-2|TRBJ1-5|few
ASSPRGGNQPQH
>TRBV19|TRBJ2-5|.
ASSRTTSGGRETQY
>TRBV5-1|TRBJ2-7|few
ASSLPEAYEQY
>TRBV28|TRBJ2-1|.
ASSTPGQGVGEQF
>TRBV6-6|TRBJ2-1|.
ASRELAGGGDEQF
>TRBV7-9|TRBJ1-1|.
ASSDRGRGRGTEAF
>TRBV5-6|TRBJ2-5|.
ASSSLRAGRETQY
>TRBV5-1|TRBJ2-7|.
ASSGRSSIRHEQY
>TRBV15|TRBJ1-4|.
ATSRDRARNEKLF
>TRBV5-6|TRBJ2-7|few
ASSLGPGAQPYEQY
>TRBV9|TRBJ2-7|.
ASSGQGAEQY
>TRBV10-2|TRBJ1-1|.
ASSQTPDRTEAF
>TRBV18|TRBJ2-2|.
ASSPLGSAGELF
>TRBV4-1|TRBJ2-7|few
ASSQVDRDQNEQY
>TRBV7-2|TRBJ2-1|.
ASSPQRGVNNEQF
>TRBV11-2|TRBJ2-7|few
ASSRTGTEQY
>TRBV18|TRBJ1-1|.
ASSPRQGAVPLEAF
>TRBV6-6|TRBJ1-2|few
ASSYELYGYT
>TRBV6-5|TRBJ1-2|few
ASSEKRGSGGYT
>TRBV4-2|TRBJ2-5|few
ASSQAPGGETQY
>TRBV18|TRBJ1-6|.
ASSRIGRDSPLH
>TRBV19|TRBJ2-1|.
ASCTVGGRSYNEQF
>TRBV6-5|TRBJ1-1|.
ASSSLGGNSEAF
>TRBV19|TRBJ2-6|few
ASSFIRTGSGANVLT
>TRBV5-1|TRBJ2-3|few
ASSWAGGGTDTQY
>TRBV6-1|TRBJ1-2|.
ASSETGKGGYT
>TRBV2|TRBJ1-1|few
ASNRLNTEAF
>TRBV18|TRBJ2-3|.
ASSPASTDTQY
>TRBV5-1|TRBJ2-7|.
ASSLVSGGRTYEQY
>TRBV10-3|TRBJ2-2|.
AISESRPENTGELF
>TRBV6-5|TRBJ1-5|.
VSRYSNQPQH
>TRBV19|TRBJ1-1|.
ASRGGRQSSNTEAF
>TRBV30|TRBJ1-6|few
AWSHGQGRRPLH
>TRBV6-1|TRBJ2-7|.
ASSKSPTGTYEQY
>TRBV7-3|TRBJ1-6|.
ASSLGGIGSPLH
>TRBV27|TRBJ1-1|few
ASSLSAIGGRTEAF
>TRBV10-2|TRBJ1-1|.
ASTDGGGNTEAF
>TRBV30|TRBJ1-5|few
AWSPRGGRAQPQH
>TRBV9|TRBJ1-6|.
ASSVREGGNSPLH
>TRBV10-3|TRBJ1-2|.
AISESGPGGYT
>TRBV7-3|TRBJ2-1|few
ASSPMAGSSYNEQF
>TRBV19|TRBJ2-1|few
ASSPGGQGWINEQF
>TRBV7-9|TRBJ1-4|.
ASSLALTNEKLF
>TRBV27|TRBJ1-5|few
ASSATGVDQPQH
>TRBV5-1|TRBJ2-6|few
ASSFTIHRSGANVLT
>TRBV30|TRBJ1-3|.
AWRTGISGNTIY
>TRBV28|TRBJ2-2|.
ASSPPPPGTGELF
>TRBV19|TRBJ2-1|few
ASCTGTAHNEQF
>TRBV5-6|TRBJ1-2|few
ASSRTGQGGYT